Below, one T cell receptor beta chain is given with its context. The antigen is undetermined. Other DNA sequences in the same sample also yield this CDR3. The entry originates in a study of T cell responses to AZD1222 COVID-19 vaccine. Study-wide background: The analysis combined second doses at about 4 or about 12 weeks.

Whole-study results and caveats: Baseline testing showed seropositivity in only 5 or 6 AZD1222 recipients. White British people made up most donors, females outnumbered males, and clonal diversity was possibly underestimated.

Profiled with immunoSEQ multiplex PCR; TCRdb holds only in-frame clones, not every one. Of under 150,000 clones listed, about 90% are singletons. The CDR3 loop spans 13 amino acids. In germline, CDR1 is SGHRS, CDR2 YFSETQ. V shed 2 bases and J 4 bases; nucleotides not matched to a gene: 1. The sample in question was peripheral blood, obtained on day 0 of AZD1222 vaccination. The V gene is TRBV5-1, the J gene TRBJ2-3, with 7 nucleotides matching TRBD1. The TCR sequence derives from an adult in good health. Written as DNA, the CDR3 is TGCGCCAGCAGCTTAGGGGGCGCAGATACGCAGTATTTT. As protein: CASSLGGADTQYF. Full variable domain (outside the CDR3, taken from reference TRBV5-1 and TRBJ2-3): KAGVTQTPRYLIKTRGQQVTLSCSPISGHRSVSWYQQTPGQGLQFLFEYFSETQRNKGNFPGRFSGRQFSNSRSEMNVSTLELGDSALYLCASSLGGADTQYFGPGTRLTVL.